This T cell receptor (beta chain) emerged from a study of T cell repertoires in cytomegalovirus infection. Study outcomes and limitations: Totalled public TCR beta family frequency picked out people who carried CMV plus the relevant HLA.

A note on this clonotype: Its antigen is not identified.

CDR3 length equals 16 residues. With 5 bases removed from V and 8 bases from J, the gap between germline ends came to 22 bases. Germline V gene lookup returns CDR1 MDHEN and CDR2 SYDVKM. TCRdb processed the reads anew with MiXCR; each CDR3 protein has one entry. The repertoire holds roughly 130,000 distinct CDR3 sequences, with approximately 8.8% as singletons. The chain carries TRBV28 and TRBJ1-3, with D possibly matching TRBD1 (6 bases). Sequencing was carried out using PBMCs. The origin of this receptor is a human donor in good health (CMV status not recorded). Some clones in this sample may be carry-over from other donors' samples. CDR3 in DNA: TGTGCCAGCAGTACCCCCCGGGGGCCCACGGGGGACACCATATATTTT. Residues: CASSTPRGPTGDTIYF.